These 21 T cell receptor beta chains were sequenced from one sample in a study of regulatory T cells in long-lasting Graves disease. Time point defined: newly diagnosed GD, antithyroid drugs for less than 3 months. PBMCs were the source of the RNA used for TCR sequencing. For TCR beta, libraries came from iRepertoire HTBI primers and Arm-PCR of CDR3 regions. In TCRdb, the multiplex PCR reads were re-called with MiXCR into one record per CDR3 protein. The sample contains 550,000 to 700,000 distinct CDR3 sequences, more than 15% of which appear only once. A further study also used this sample, focusing on T cells in Graves' hyperthyroidism and ophthalmopathy.

The specimen comprised peripheral blood mononuclear cells (PBMCs), sampled at new diagnosis, from a patient treated with antithyroid drugs. These receptors came from a man between 18 and 35 years old with Graves disease.

For the CDR3, the DNA is TGTGCCAGCAGTGACCTTACAGGGGGTGGTTACACCGGGGAGCTGTTTTTT. It is translated as CASSDLTGGGYTGELFF. The genes are TRBV6-1 and TRBJ2-2; the match to TRBD1 covers 8 bases. The CDR3 length is 17 residues. Germline lookup yields CDR1 MNHNS and CDR2 SASEGT. Losses at the gene ends were 3 bases for V and 3 bases for J; bases not matched to a gene: 9.

The chain links TRBV19 to TRBJ2-7; D unclear. The germline gives CDR1 LNHDA, CDR2 SQIVND (reference sequence). This CDR3 comprises 15 residues. V lost 6 bases to trimming and J lost 2 bases, with 17 bases between them. In nucleotides, the CDR3 is TGTGCCAGTAGACCGCAAACTCCGGGCCCCTACGAGCAGTACTTC. Protein: CASRPQTPGPYEQYF.

The chain employs TRBV29-1 and TRBJ1-6, with 7 nucleotides matching TRBD1. CDR3 length equals 13 residues. V shed 7 bases, J shed 10 bases, and the junction held 10 bases outside the gene matches. Looked up from germline, CDR1 is SQVTM and CDR2 is ANQGSEA. DNA for the CDR3: TGCAGCGCCGCCCGGGACAGAGGATCACCCCTCCACTTT. Translation gives CSAARDRGSPLHF.

In regard to this clonotype: A single base separates this from a much larger clone, so it may be a read error. The chain joins TRBV2 to TRBJ1-5; a weak D match, TRBD1 (5 bases). V gave up 8 bases and J gave up 1 base, with 15 bases separating them. Germline lookup yields CDR1 SNHLY and CDR2 FYNNEI. The CDR3 consists of 15 residues. The CDR3: CASLRAGRSNQPQHF. The CDR3 nucleotides read TGTGCCAGCCTCAGGGCCGGGAGGAGCAATCAGCCCCAGCATTTT.

V and J are TRBV20-1 and TRBJ2-1; 7 positions match TRBD1. The CDR3 runs to 12 residues. The V gene end was trimmed by 6 bases and the J gene end by 7 bases; junction bases not matched to a gene: 6. Germline V lookup: CDR1 DFQATT, CDR2 SNEGSKA (reference sequence). CDR3 nucleotide sequence: TGCAGTGCCCTTAACAGGGGAAATGAGCAGTTCTTC. Translating it yields CSALNRGNEQFF.

The chain carries TRBV4-1 and TRBJ2-5, with D perhaps TRBD1 (6 bases). Germline V lookup: CDR1 MGHRA, CDR2 YSYEKL. The CDR3 runs to 16 residues. V was trimmed by 0 bases and J by 5 bases, leaving 16 bases between them. The CDR3 is CASSQEGARTGETQYF. As DNA, the CDR3 is TGCGCCAGCAGCCAAGAGGGGGCTAGGACGGGCGAGACCCAGTACTTC.

In this sample, this clonotype turned up many times. CDR3: CASSWSGTSGETQYF. The CDR3 DNA sequence: TGTGCCAGCAGTTGGTCCGGGACTAGCGGAGAGACCCAGTACTTC. This chain uses TRBV27 with TRBJ2-5; 11 bases are a match to TRBD2. V trimming: 4 bases; J trimming: 4 bases; junction bases outside the gene matches: 5. The germline gives CDR1 MNHEY, CDR2 SMNVEV (reference sequence). The length of the CDR3 is 15 residues.

The chain has TRBV29-1 and TRBJ2-3, with TRBD1 matching over 8 bases. Trimming cost V 4 bases and J 6 bases; bases outside gene matches: 6. CDR1 is SQVTM and CDR2 is ANQGSEA in the germline V gene. The CDR3 runs to 13 residues. The CDR3 reads CSVGGRDRDTQYF. The CDR3 bases are TGCAGCGTTGGGGGCCGGGACAGGGATACGCAGTATTTT.

This clonotype was counted at least ten times. This chain uses TRBV28 with TRBJ1-6, with TRBD1 matching over 7 bases. Germline CDR1 reads MDHEN; CDR2 reads SYDVKM. The CDR3 extends over 15 amino acids. Trimming cost V 5 bases and J 9 bases; bases outside gene matches: 10. In DNA form, the CDR3 reads TGTGCCAGCAGTCGGACAGGATCGGGGGGTTCACCCCTCCACTTT. This encodes CASSRTGSGGSPLHF.

At least ten counts were recorded for this clonotype. The chain has TRBV24-1 and TRBJ2-2, with TRBD1 matching 8 bases. This CDR3 has 15 amino acids. J was trimmed by 0 bases and V by 6 bases; bases with no gene match: 2. CDR1 is KGHDR, CDR2 SFDVKD, per germline. CDR3: CATSRTGPNTGELFF. The CDR3 DNA is TGTGCCACCAGTCGGACAGGGCCGAACACCGGGGAGCTGTTTTTT.

This clonotype was observed at least ten times. The chain combines TRBV2 with TRBJ2-1; perhaps TRBD1 as D (5 bases). CDR3 length: 11 amino acids. The germline V and J ends were trimmed by 7 bases and 12 bases, with 13 bases remaining between them. Per the germline V gene, CDR1 is SNHLY and CDR2 is FYNNEI. In DNA form, the CDR3 reads TGTGCCAGCATTGGGGCGGTGGCGCAGTTCTTC. Its translation is CASIGAVAQFF.

This clonotype was recorded at least ten times. The chain links TRBV28 to TRBJ2-1; D remains unclear. In germline, CDR1 is MDHEN, CDR2 SYDVKM. The CDR3 is 14 residues long. V was clipped by 4 bases and J by 1 base, with 8 bases between them. CDR3 amino acids: CASSWIGSYNEQFF. The CDR3 DNA reads TGTGCCAGCAGTTGGATAGGGTCCTACAATGAGCAGTTCTTC. The whole variable domain, remainder taken from reference TRBV28 and TRBJ2-1, is DVKVTQSSRYLVKRTGEKVFLECVQDMDHENMFWYRQDPGLGLRLIYFSYDVKMKEKGDIPEGYSVSREKKERFSLILESASTNQTSMYLCASSWIGSYNEQFFGPGTRLTVL.

This clonotype was picked up many times. The chain links TRBV29-1 to TRBJ1-1; no definite D call. This CDR3 comprises 14 residues. Germline CDR1 SQVTM, CDR2 ANQGSEA. The V end was cut by 1 base, the J end by 0 bases, with 9 bases between. DNA for the CDR3: TGCAGCGTTGAAGGGGTGTACATGAACACTGAAGCTTTCTTT. Translating it yields CSVEGVYMNTEAFF.

The sample holds many counts of this clonotype. The genes are TRBV13 and TRBJ2-2; D is ambiguous. Per germline, CDR1 PRHDT and CDR2 FYEKMQ (reference sequence). V was shortened by 1 base and J by 2 bases, with 8 bases between the two germline ends. The CDR3 runs 15 residues. CDR3 loop: CASSLVSRNTGELFF. The CDR3 DNA reads TGTGCCAGCAGCTTAGTCTCCAGAAACACCGGGGAGCTGTTTTTT.

This clonotype was picked up a small number of times. The chain has TRBV5-1 and TRBJ2-4, with 10 nucleotides matching TRBD2. The CDR3 is 15 amino acids. Per the germline V gene, CDR1 is SGHRS and CDR2 is YFSETQ. V shed 2 bases and J 8 bases; nucleotides not matched to a gene: 7. The chain's CDR3 is CASSLAGGTVDIQYF. Written as DNA, the CDR3 is TGCGCCAGCAGCTTAGCGGGAGGGACTGTTGACATTCAGTACTTC.

This clonotype was detected many times. The chain couples TRBV11-2 to TRBJ2-7; D may be TRBD1 (6 bases). V lost 2 bases and J 2 bases, leaving 13 bases between the germline ends. Germline CDR1 reads SGHAT; CDR2 reads FQNNGV. The CDR3 runs 15 residues. The CDR3 here is CASSLPGHGPYEQYF. In DNA, the CDR3 is TGTGCCAGCAGCTTACCGGGACACGGCCCCTACGAGCAGTACTTC.

V gene TRBV24-1 combines with J gene TRBJ2-1, with 12 bases fitting TRBD2. The CDR3 is made up of 16 amino acids. The J segment lost 4 bases and the V segment lost 3 bases, leaving 3 bases of the junction unmatched. Looked up from germline, CDR1 is KGHDR and CDR2 is SFDVKD. The CDR3 nucleotides read TGTGCCACCAGTGATCGCGGACTAGCGGGATACAATGAGCAGTTCTTC. This gives the protein CATSDRGLAGYNEQFF.

In its sample, this clonotype was seen once. One end of the junction fails to match germline, which may point to a read error. V gene TRBV28 combines with J gene TRBJ1-5, with D possibly matching TRBD1 (5 bases). The CDR3 is 18 amino acids. Per germline, CDR1 MDHEN and CDR2 SYDVKM. The CDR3 is CASSLRPPGLAPNQPQHF. For the CDR3, the DNA is TGCGCCAGCAGCCTTAGACCGCCGGGGCTCGCCCCAAATCAGCCCCAGCATTTT.

The sample holds many counts of this clonotype. The gene calls are TRBV7-3 and TRBJ2-1; a possible D gene is TRBD2 (6 bases). The CDR3 is made up of 15 amino acids. Trimming took off 1 base at V and 4 bases at J, with 11 bases between the two ends. Germline V lookup: CDR1 SGHTA, CDR2 FQGTGA. CDR3 coding DNA: TGTGCCAGCAGCTTAAGGGCGGGACCTTACAATGAGCAGTTCTTC. Amino acids: CASSLRAGPYNEQFF.

This clonotype was recorded many times. The chain has TRBV11-2 and TRBJ2-5; D gene ambiguous. This CDR3 spans 12 amino acids. V was clipped by 4 bases and J by 7 bases, with 10 bases between them. Germline lookup yields CDR1 SGHAT and CDR2 FQNNGV. In DNA form, the CDR3 reads TGTGCCAGCAGCTCTTACCAACGGACCCAGTACTTC. Translated, it gives CASSSYQRTQYF.

The chain has TRBV6-4 and TRBJ1-1; TRBD1 agrees at 8 bases. The CDR3 is 14 residues long. The germline V gene encodes CDR1 MRHNA and CDR2 SNTAGT. V shed 6 bases and J 4 bases; nucleotides not matched to a gene: 7. The CDR3 loop reads CASRSTGGITEAFF. CDR3 DNA: TGTGCCAGCAGGAGTACAGGGGGAATCACTGAAGCTTTCTTT.